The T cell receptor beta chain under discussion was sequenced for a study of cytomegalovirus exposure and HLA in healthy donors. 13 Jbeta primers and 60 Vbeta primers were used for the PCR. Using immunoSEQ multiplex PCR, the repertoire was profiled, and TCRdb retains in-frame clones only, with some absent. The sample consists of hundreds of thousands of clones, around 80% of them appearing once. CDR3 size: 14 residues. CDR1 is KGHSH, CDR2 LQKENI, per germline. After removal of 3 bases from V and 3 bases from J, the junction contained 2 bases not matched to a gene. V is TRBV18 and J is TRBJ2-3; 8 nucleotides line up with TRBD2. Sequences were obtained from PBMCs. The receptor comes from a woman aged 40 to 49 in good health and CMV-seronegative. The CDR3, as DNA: TGTGCCAGCTCACCTAGCGGGATTACAGATACGCAGTATTTT. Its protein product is CASSPSGITDTQYF.